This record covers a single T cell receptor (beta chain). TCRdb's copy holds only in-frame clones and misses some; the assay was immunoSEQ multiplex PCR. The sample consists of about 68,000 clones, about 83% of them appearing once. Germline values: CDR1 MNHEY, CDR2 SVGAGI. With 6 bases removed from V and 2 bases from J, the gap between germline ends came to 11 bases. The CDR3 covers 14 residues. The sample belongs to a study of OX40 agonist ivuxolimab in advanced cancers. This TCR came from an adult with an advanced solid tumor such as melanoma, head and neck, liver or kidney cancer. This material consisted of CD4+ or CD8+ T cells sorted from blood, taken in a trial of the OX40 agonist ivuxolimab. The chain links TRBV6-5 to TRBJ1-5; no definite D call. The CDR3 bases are TGTGCCAGCAGGCCCAGTGGGGGCAATCAGCCCCAGCATTTT. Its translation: CASRPSGGNQPQHF.